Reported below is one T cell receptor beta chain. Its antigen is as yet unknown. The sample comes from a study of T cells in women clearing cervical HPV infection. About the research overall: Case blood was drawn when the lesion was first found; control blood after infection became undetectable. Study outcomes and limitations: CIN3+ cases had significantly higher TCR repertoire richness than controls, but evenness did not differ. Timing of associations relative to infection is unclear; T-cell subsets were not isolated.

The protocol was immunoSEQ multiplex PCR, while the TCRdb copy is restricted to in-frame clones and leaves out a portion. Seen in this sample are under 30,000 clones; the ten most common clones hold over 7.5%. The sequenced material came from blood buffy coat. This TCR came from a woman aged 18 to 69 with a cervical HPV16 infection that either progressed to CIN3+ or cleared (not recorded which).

CDR3 sequence: CASSMAPSTNEKLFF. CDR3 bases read: TGTGCCAGTAGTATGGCCCCCTCCACTAATGAAAAA. J is TRBJ1-4 and V is TRBV19, with unresolved D. The CDR3 end is not reached by the read, which stops 3 residues before it; the germline J gene fills it in. V lost 3 bases to trimming and J lost 2 bases, with 10 bases between them. CDR1 and CDR2 (germline): LNHDA, SQIVND (reference sequence). The CDR3 is made up of 15 amino acids.